This entry is about one T cell receptor (beta chain). Living in under 30 US areas, the participants were between 18 and 89 years of age. Assignments of participants to cohorts depended upon their own reported clinical history. The V and J ends lost 3 bases and 5 bases respectively, with 17 bases between them. The CDR3 extends over 15 amino acids. Germline CDR1 is SGDLS and CDR2 is YYNGEE. Under the authors' procedure: Amplification with reference gene primers provided the estimates of nucleated cell counts. Assay: immunoSEQ multiplex PCR; the TCRdb copy retains only in-frame clones and omits some. V, J and clone size derive from that table, while D and trimming were established from the DNA sequence. The sample includes a few hundred thousand clones, roughly nine tenths of them seen just once. The sample is drawn from a study of blood T cell repertoires in COVID-19. Looking at the study overall: Nucleic acid was either cDNA or gDNA, and it came from T cells, B-cell-depleted T cells, or PBMCs.

The sequenced sample consisted of PBMCs or T cells enriched from blood (not recorded which). The gene calls are TRBV9 and TRBJ2-5; tentative D call: TRBD2 (6 bases). This receptor was taken from a woman aged 25 to 45 who had recovered from COVID-19. The CDR3 loop is CASSASPEAGETQYF. Written as DNA, the CDR3 is TGTGCCAGCAGCGCCAGTCCTGAGGCGGGGGAGACCCAGTACTTC.